These T cell receptor beta chains were read from a single sample in a study of shared clonotypes between healthy human individuals. The method was immunoSEQ multiplex PCR; TCRdb's version includes in-frame clones alone and lacks a portion of them. This table holds some 1 million clones, approximately 70% found once. Sequencing was done on a sample of memory CD4+ T cells sorted from blood. The receptor source for this set is a man in his late teens or twenties in good health. CDR3s include the opening cysteine and the closing phenylalanine or tryptophan. Each record gives: clone size, J gene, D gene, V gene, CDR3 protein, CDR3 DNA. D genes are given only for firm matches. Size is stated for part of the rows, as once, few or many counts, or as a class when the clone is expanded.

abundance: .; j_gene: TRBJ1-2; d_gene: .; v_gene: TRBV29-1; CDR3aa: CSVEVGGYTF; CDR3nt: TGCAGCGTTGAAGTCGGAGGCTACACCTTC
abundance: .; j_gene: TRBJ2-7; d_gene: TRBD2; v_gene: TRBV6-6; CDR3aa: CASSYSRLAGTYEQYF; CDR3nt: TGTGCCAGCAGTTACTCCAGACTAGCGGGGACCTACGAGCAGTACTTC
abundance: .; j_gene: TRBJ1-2; d_gene: .; v_gene: TRBV5-1; CDR3aa: CASSLGHPNYGYTF; CDR3nt: TGCGCCAGCAGCTTGGGACATCCCAACTATGGCTACACCTTC
abundance: .; j_gene: TRBJ1-5; d_gene: TRBD1; v_gene: TRBV4-1; CDR3aa: CASRERTGYNQPQHF; CDR3nt: TGCGCCAGCAGGGAACGGACAGGCTACAATCAGCCCCAGCATTTT
abundance: .; j_gene: TRBJ2-1; d_gene: TRBD2; v_gene: TRBV10-3; CDR3aa: CAISELAGGDYNEQFF; CDR3nt: TGTGCCATCAGTGAGCTAGCGGGAGGGGATTACAATGAGCAGTTCTTC
abundance: .; j_gene: TRBJ1-5; d_gene: .; v_gene: TRBV5-4; CDR3aa: CASSADLGQPQHF; CDR3nt: TGTGCCAGCAGCGCAGACCTGGGTCAGCCCCAGCATTTT
abundance: few; j_gene: TRBJ2-5; d_gene: TRBD2; v_gene: TRBV27; CDR3aa: CASIDRAGAIGKTQYF; CDR3nt: TGTGCCAGCATAGACCGAGCGGGAGCCATCGGGAAGACCCAGTACTTC
abundance: .; j_gene: TRBJ2-3; d_gene: .; v_gene: TRBV21-1; CDR3aa: CASSKCWPAGASTDTQYF; CDR3nt: TGTGCCAGCAGCAAATGTTGGCCAGCGGGGGCTAGCACAGATACGCAGTATTTT
abundance: .; j_gene: TRBJ2-7; d_gene: .; v_gene: TRBV2; CDR3aa: CASSEALGSPFEQYF; CDR3nt: TGTGCCAGCAGTGAAGCGCTGGGGTCCCCCTTCGAGCAGTACTTC
abundance: .; j_gene: TRBJ2-3; d_gene: .; v_gene: TRBV7-2; CDR3aa: CASSLAHGGPDTQYF; CDR3nt: TGTGCCAGCAGCTTAGCCCACGGGGGCCCAGATACGCAGTATTTT
abundance: .; j_gene: TRBJ1-2; d_gene: TRBD1; v_gene: TRBV9; CDR3aa: CASSVGQGRGYGYTF; CDR3nt: TGTGCCAGCAGCGTAGGACAGGGGAGAGGATATGGCTACACCTTC
abundance: .; j_gene: TRBJ1-5; d_gene: TRBD1; v_gene: TRBV30; CDR3aa: CAWSGTGGQPQHF; CDR3nt: TGTGCCTGGAGTGGGACAGGGGGTCAGCCCCAGCATTTT
abundance: .; j_gene: TRBJ2-7; d_gene: TRBD1; v_gene: TRBV5-6; CDR3aa: CASSLYRGPYEQYF; CDR3nt: TGTGCCAGCAGCTTGTACAGGGGGCCCTACGAGCAGTACTTC
abundance: .; j_gene: TRBJ1-5; d_gene: .; v_gene: TRBV6-4; CDR3aa: CASSAPSYQPQHF; CDR3nt: TGTGCCAGCAGTGCGCCTTCTTATCAGCCCCAGCATTTT
abundance: few; j_gene: TRBJ1-1; d_gene: TRBD1; v_gene: TRBV29-1; CDR3aa: CSGGQGNTEAFF; CDR3nt: TGCAGCGGAGGACAGGGCAACACTGAAGCTTTCTTT
abundance: many; j_gene: TRBJ1-1; d_gene: .; v_gene: TRBV7-8; CDR3aa: CASSLSRQAGFF; CDR3nt: TGTGCCAGCAGCTTATCACGGCAAGCGGGTTTCTTT
abundance: .; j_gene: TRBJ2-1; d_gene: .; v_gene: TRBV10-3; CDR3aa: CAISESTTRGNEQFF; CDR3nt: TGTGCCATCAGTGAGTCAACTACCAGGGGCAATGAGCAGTTCTTC
abundance: .; j_gene: TRBJ1-2; d_gene: .; v_gene: TRBV5-4; CDR3aa: CASSPQGGYGYTF; CDR3nt: TGTGCCAGCAGCCCCCAGGGTGGCTATGGCTACACCTTC
abundance: .; j_gene: TRBJ1-4; d_gene: .; v_gene: TRBV19; CDR3aa: CASRADLKEKLFF; CDR3nt: TGTGCCAGTAGGGCCGATTTGAAGGAAAAACTGTTTTTT
abundance: .; j_gene: TRBJ1-1; d_gene: .; v_gene: TRBV7-9; CDR3aa: CASSLEPGNTEAFF; CDR3nt: TGTGCCAGCAGCTTAGAACCGGGGAACACTGAAGCTTTCTTT
abundance: .; j_gene: TRBJ2-7; d_gene: .; v_gene: TRBV6-1; CDR3aa: CASSQSLGGSYEQYF; CDR3nt: TGTGCCAGCAGCCAGAGCCTTGGGGGGTCCTACGAGCAGTACTTC
abundance: .; j_gene: TRBJ1-5; d_gene: .; v_gene: TRBV6-6; CDR3aa: CASSYEEANQPQHF; CDR3nt: TGTGCCAGCAGTTACGAGGAGGCAAATCAGCCCCAGCATTTT
abundance: .; j_gene: TRBJ1-6; d_gene: TRBD1; v_gene: TRBV19; CDR3aa: CASSTGGTVASPLHF; CDR3nt: TGTGCCAGTAGTACCGGCGGGACAGTCGCTTCACCCCTCCACTTT
abundance: few; j_gene: TRBJ2-4; d_gene: .; v_gene: TRBV7-2; CDR3aa: CASSLRGENIQYF; CDR3nt: TGTGCCAGCAGCCTTAGGGGGGAAAACATTCAGTACTTC
abundance: once; j_gene: TRBJ2-1; d_gene: .; v_gene: TRBV18; CDR3aa: CASSVSNEQFF; CDR3nt: TGTGCCAGCTCAGTTAGCAATGAGCAGTTCTTC
abundance: .; j_gene: TRBJ2-7; d_gene: .; v_gene: TRBV10-1; CDR3aa: CATPLGTSSSYEQYF; CDR3nt: TGCGCCACCCCTCTCGGGACGTCGAGCTCCTACGAGCAGTACTTC
abundance: .; j_gene: TRBJ2-3; d_gene: TRBD1; v_gene: TRBV6-1; CDR3aa: CASTLTGAGTDTQYF; CDR3nt: TGTGCCAGCACTTTGACAGGGGCCGGCACAGATACGCAGTATTTT
abundance: .; j_gene: TRBJ2-7; d_gene: TRBD1; v_gene: TRBV7-9; CDR3aa: CASGMDRPPYEQYF; CDR3nt: TGTGCCAGCGGAATGGACAGGCCCCCGTACGAGCAGTACTTC
abundance: .; j_gene: TRBJ1-3; d_gene: .; v_gene: TRBV27; CDR3aa: CASSPRTAGNTIYF; CDR3nt: TGTGCCAGCAGTCCCCGCACCGCTGGAAACACCATATATTTT
abundance: .; j_gene: TRBJ2-1; d_gene: TRBD1; v_gene: TRBV11-2; CDR3aa: CASRPGQGFSEQFF; CDR3nt: TGTGCCAGCAGACCGGGACAGGGGTTCAGTGAGCAGTTCTTC
abundance: .; j_gene: TRBJ1-1; d_gene: .; v_gene: TRBV19; CDR3aa: CASSSPGTLTEAFF; CDR3nt: TGTGCCAGTAGTAGCCCCGGGACTCTAACTGAAGCTTTCTTT
abundance: few; j_gene: TRBJ2-7; d_gene: .; v_gene: TRBV13; CDR3aa: CASSPSHSEQYF; CDR3nt: TGTGCCAGCAGCCCATCGCACAGCGAGCAGTACTTC
abundance: .; j_gene: TRBJ1-2; d_gene: TRBD1; v_gene: TRBV11-2; CDR3aa: CASSLVGTGGDYGYTF; CDR3nt: TGTGCCAGCAGCTTAGTCGGGACAGGGGGCGACTATGGCTACACCTTC
abundance: .; j_gene: TRBJ2-1; d_gene: .; v_gene: TRBV5-1; CDR3aa: CASSPSASLAGEFF; CDR3nt: TGCGCCAGCAGCCCATCGGCCAGTCTGGCCGGAGAGTTCTTC
abundance: .; j_gene: TRBJ1-6; d_gene: .; v_gene: TRBV5-1; CDR3aa: CASSLVQDNNSPLHF; CDR3nt: TGCGCCAGCAGCTTGGTACAGGATAATAATTCACCCCTCCACTTT
abundance: .; j_gene: TRBJ1-4; d_gene: .; v_gene: TRBV30; CDR3aa: CAWQGGEKLFF; CDR3nt: TGTGCCTGGCAGGGAGGTGAAAAACTGTTTTTT
abundance: .; j_gene: TRBJ1-2; d_gene: TRBD1; v_gene: TRBV6-1; CDR3aa: CASREGQGIGYGYTF; CDR3nt: TGTGCCAGCAGGGAAGGACAGGGTATCGGGTATGGCTACACCTTC
abundance: once; j_gene: TRBJ1-4; d_gene: .; v_gene: TRBV28; CDR3aa: CASSRGGANEKLFF; CDR3nt: TGTGCCAGCAGTCGAGGGGGGGCTAATGAAAAACTGTTTTTT